This T cell receptor beta chain appears in the sequencing data of a study of T cell responses to AZD1222 COVID-19 vaccine (dated by TCRdb to 2020 to 2022). Study-wide context: A total of over 230 trial participants underwent TCR sequencing, of whom some 210 received two doses of AZD1222 and 26 received two doses of the MenACWY control vaccine. Enrollment into the trials was organized by age into subgroups of 18-55, 56-69 and 70-plus years, and those subgroups contained about 160, 30 and 59 TCR-sequenced participants, respectively. Paper-wide results and their limitations: Vaccine-associated CD4 TCRs spanned the whole spike protein, with dominant responses in regions 160-218 and 743-854. Because no samples from the day 14 peak response were available, repertoires could be characterized only after the peak T cell response. Participants were mostly white British, with more females than males. The authors suggested clonal diversity may have been underestimated. Conclusions about previously exposed vaccinees are limited because only five or six AZD1222 recipients were SARS-CoV-2 seropositive at baseline. Reportedly, almost half of the unique spike-specific TCRs recognized epitopes lying outside the regions that are mutated in the B.1.351 and B.1.1.7 variants. Spike-specific TCR breadth and depth rose significantly after two AZD1222 doses compared with day 0 and with MenACWY recipients. The 56-69-year group was small, and its depth increase did not reach significance, likely because of low power.

With respect to this clone: Its antigen is unknown. Per-nucleotide qualities are absent, and no much larger clonotype sits a single base away.

From cysteine to phenylalanine, the CDR3 is 17 amino acids long. The sequence is cut down to CDR3 DNA, 51 bases in frame from base 1. V is cut back by 3 bases and J by 7 bases, with 10 bases in the junction unmatched. CDR1 and CDR2 were assigned from the germline V gene as KGHDR and SFDVKD. The CDR3 regions of human TCRbeta chains were analyzed by immunosequencing. As for the original processing: Repertoire TCRs were matched against a reference library of SARS-CoV-2-specific TCRs generated with the MIRA antigen-specificity platform. Breadth was defined as the fraction of unique TCRs that were SARS-CoV-2-associated, and depth was defined as the fraction of total T cells that were SARS-CoV-2-associated. Using the MIRA data, each spike-specific TCR was mapped to the spike region that the TCR reacts to and placed in a CD4 or CD8 class. Log10-transformed breadth and depth values were compared by one-way ANOVA with Sidak's multiple comparisons tests. Sourced from immuneACCESS, this table was stored by TCRdb with only in-frame sequences that have V and J called. A share of the clones is absent; for the studies checked, an unresolved V gene accounts for under half, and the remainder has no known explanation. That table gives V, J and clone size, and the DNA gave D and trimming. The sample contains 140,000 to 150,000 clones, approximately 91% of them found a single time. The top ten hold less than 2% of the sample.

The time point label for this specimen denotes: about 28 days (+/-7) after the second vaccine dose. AZD1222 recipients whose second dose came at about 4 weeks and those whose second dose came at about 12 weeks were combined into one group, since spike-specific TCR depth and breadth did not differ between the two schedules. Samples from vaccinated people were obtained from the UK trials COV001 and COV002, which included a single-blind randomized controlled phase 2/3 trial of AZD1222 (ChAdOx1 nCoV-19) in healthy adults. For TCRbeta chain sequencing, PBMC samples from trial participants were taken at day 0 and at day 28 after the second dose.

This sequence was found in an adult who received the AZD1222 COVID-19 vaccine. Here the sequenced sample was peripheral blood, taken 28 days after the second AZD1222 dose. Recombination linked TRBV24-1 to TRBJ2-1; TRBD1 fits 11 bases in the junction. The CDR3 reads CATSDRLGTGGRNEQFF. The nucleotide sequence is given as TGTGCCACCAGTGATAGATTAGGGACAGGGGGAAGGAATGAGCAGTTCTTC.